One and the same sample provided the 14 T cell receptor beta chains below, sequenced in a study of shared T cell receptors in the human thymus. Using immunoSEQ multiplex PCR, the repertoire was profiled, and TCRdb retains in-frame clones only, with some absent. This sample carries about 660,000 clones, approximately 88% of them seen once, and the ten largest clones take 0.01%. This sample was shared with a second study, whose subject was human thymus T cells.

Sequenced sample: thymocytes. The receptors were gathered from a boy younger than two with a congenital heart defect.

The genes are TRBV11-2 and TRBJ2-5; 8 bases are shared with TRBD1. CDR1 is SGHAT, CDR2 FQNNGV, per germline. CDR3 length: 15 amino acids. With 5 bases clipped from V and 0 bases from J, the junction kept 5 bases outside the gene matches. The CDR3 region has the DNA TGTGCCAGCAGCCTCCTGGACAGGGACCAAGAGACCCAGTACTTC. It translates to CASSLLDRDQETQYF.

The chain has TRBV4-3 and TRBJ2-1, with a possible D match to TRBD2 (6 bases). The V end lost 2 bases, the J end lost 9 bases, and 20 bases lay between the germline ends. The CDR3 spans 16 residues. Germline V gene lookup returns CDR1 LGHNA and CDR2 YSLEER. This CDR3 reads CASSQWGTSERGEQFF. The DNA of the CDR3 is TGCGCCAGCAGCCAATGGGGGACTTCGGAGAGGGGTGAGCAGTTCTTC.

V and J are TRBV5-4 and TRBJ2-7; 9 nucleotides agree with TRBD2. Germline V lookup: CDR1 SGHNT, CDR2 YYREEE (reference sequence). The CDR3 consists of 16 residues. V gave up 2 bases and J gave up 3 bases; unmatched junction bases: 9. Here the CDR3 DNA reads TGTGCCAGCAGCTTTTCTCGCGGGAGGGCCCGCTACGAGCAGTACTTC. This sequence encodes CASSFSRGRARYEQYF.

The CDR3 is CASSLDPGASGQNSYNEQFF. The CDR3 nucleotides are TGTGCCAGCAGCTTAGATCCTGGGGCTAGCGGGCAGAATTCCTACAATGAGCAGTTCTTC. The rearrangement joins TRBV7-6 to TRBJ2-1; 8 bases map to TRBD2. CDR3 length: 20 residues. After removal of 1 base from V and 1 base from J, the junction contained 15 bases not matched to a gene. CDR1 and CDR2 (germline): SGHVS, FNYEAQ.

This clone has just a few counts. This chain connects TRBV5-1 to TRBJ2-1, with D possibly being TRBD1 (6 bases). V lost 4 bases, J lost 3 bases, and 20 bases lay in between. Looked up from germline, CDR1 is SGHRS and CDR2 is YFSETQ. CDR3 length equals 17 residues. CDR3 sequence reads: CASSLPSGDQDYNEQFF. The CDR3 DNA is TGCGCCAGCAGCCTGCCATCAGGGGACCAAGACTACAATGAGCAGTTCTTC.

This clone came up a few times. The chain links TRBV5-4 to TRBJ1-4; 12 nucleotides agree with TRBD1. V lost 4 bases, J lost 10 bases, and 11 bases stayed unmatched. The CDR3 is 16 amino acids. Germline V lookup: CDR1 SGHNT, CDR2 YYREEE (reference sequence). The CDR3 sequence: CASSAGTGGEQGKLFF. The CDR3 bases are TGTGCCAGCAGCGCGGGGACAGGGGGCGAGCAGGGAAAACTGTTTTTT.

V gene TRBV19 combines with J gene TRBJ2-6; the D gene is possibly TRBD2 (7 bases). Germline assignment: CDR1 LNHDA and CDR2 SQIVND (reference sequence). The CDR3 totals 21 residues. Trimming removed 10 bases from V and 0 bases from J, with 31 bases in between. DNA of the CDR3: TGTGCCACTCACCGGACAGAAGTGAGGGAGGGCCTTGCCTCTGGGGCCAACGTCCTGACTTTC. This codes for CATHRTEVREGLASGANVLTF.

V is TRBV4-2 and J is TRBJ2-2; D is unresolved. The germline gives CDR1 LGHNA, CDR2 YNFKEQ. This CDR3 spans 16 amino acids. V lost 2 bases to trimming and J lost 2 bases, with 12 bases between them. The CDR3 is CASSQPAPINTGELFF. The CDR3 nucleotides read TGTGCCAGCAGCCAACCCGCGCCCATTAACACCGGGGAGCTGTTTTTT.

The rearrangement uses TRBV12-5 and TRBJ2-2, with 9 bases that match TRBD1. Germline loops: CDR1 LGHNT, CDR2 FRNRAP. CDR3 length: 18 residues. The V and J ends lost 5 bases and 5 bases, in that order; junction bases with no gene match: 15. This CDR3 is CASGPDNPRTGETGELFF. For the CDR3, the DNA is TGTGCTAGTGGTCCGGACAACCCTCGGACAGGGGAGACCGGGGAGCTGTTTTTT.

The chain is built from TRBV19 and TRBJ1-5; no clear D. CDR1 is LNHDA and CDR2 is SQIVND in the germline V gene (reference sequence). Trimming pared 1 base from V and 0 bases from J, leaving 7 bases between. This CDR3 has 15 residues. The CDR3: CASSIVEFSNQPQHF. The CDR3 bases are TGTGCCAGTAGTATAGTCGAGTTTAGCAATCAGCCCCAGCATTTT.

CDR3 DNA: TGCGCCAGCGGGGGCGGGGGACGCTACAATGAGCAGTTCTTC. Translation: CASGGGGRYNEQFF. This sequence joins TRBV10-2 and TRBJ2-1; a possible D gene is TRBD2 (7 bases). The CDR3 is 14 amino acids. Per the germline V gene, CDR1 is WSHSY and CDR2 is SAAADI. Between the trimmed V and J ends, which lost 8 bases and 3 bases, there was a span of 14 bases.

The chain carries TRBV9 and TRBJ2-7; 8 nucleotides line up with TRBD2. Germline CDR1 SGDLS, CDR2 YYNGEE. The CDR3 is 14 amino acids. J gave up 7 bases and V 3 bases, and 9 bases lay outside the gene matches. As DNA, the CDR3 is TGTGCCAGCAGCGCACGAGCGGGAGCTGCTGAGCAGTACTTC. It specifies CASSARAGAAEQYF.

The genes are TRBV7-6 and TRBJ2-1; TRBD2 aligns across 9 bases. Germline CDR1 is SGHVS and CDR2 is FNYEAQ. This CDR3 spans 18 amino acids. V was clipped by 4 bases and J by 4 bases; unmatched bases: 14. As DNA, the CDR3 is TGTGCCAGCAGCTCCGGGTTCCGGGCGGGAGGGCCGTACAATGAGCAGTTCTTC. It codes for CASSSGFRAGGPYNEQFF.

This clone was found a few times. The chain links TRBV29-1 to TRBJ2-7, with TRBD2 identical over 7 bases. CDR3 length: 13 residues. Germline loops: CDR1 SQVTM, CDR2 ANQGSEA. V was clipped by 7 bases and J by 2 bases; unmatched bases: 8. CDR3 region: CSGNGRPTYEQYF. The CDR3 nucleotides are TGCAGCGGGAACGGGAGGCCCACCTACGAGCAGTACTTC.